This T cell receptor beta chain was sequenced in a study of blood T cell repertoires in COVID-19. Study in general: The origin of the acute and convalescent COVID-19 samples was the United States, Italy and Spain. Sample material is recorded as cDNA or gDNA derived from T cells, B-cell-depleted T cells, or PBMCs.

Per the study methods: Amplifying reference gene primers gave estimates of nucleated cell counts. Measured with immunoSEQ multiplex PCR; TCRdb has only the in-frame clones, and not every one. V, J and clone size reflect that table, while D and trimming were determined from the DNA. The sample carries 150,000 to 200,000 clones, approximately 83% recorded once. The CDR3 sequence is 14 residues long. Looked up from germline, CDR1 is SGHNT and CDR2 is YENEEA. V shed 5 bases and J 5 bases; nucleotides not matched to a gene: 8. The receptor was derived from an elderly woman with active or convalescent COVID-19. V and J are TRBV11-3 and TRBJ1-1, with 7 positions matching TRBD1. Sequenced: peripheral blood. In nucleotides, the CDR3 is TGTGCCAGCAGCCATTCGACAGGGAAGACTGAAGCTTTCTTT. It is translated as CASSHSTGKTEAFF. The full variable domain, its missing parts supplied by reference TRBV11-3 and TRBJ1-1, is EAGVVQSPRYKIIEKKQPVAFWCNPISGHNTLYWYLQNLGQGPELLIRYENEEAVDDSQLPKDRFSAERLKGVDSTLKIQPAELGDSAVYLCASSHSTGKTEAFFGQGTRLTVV.